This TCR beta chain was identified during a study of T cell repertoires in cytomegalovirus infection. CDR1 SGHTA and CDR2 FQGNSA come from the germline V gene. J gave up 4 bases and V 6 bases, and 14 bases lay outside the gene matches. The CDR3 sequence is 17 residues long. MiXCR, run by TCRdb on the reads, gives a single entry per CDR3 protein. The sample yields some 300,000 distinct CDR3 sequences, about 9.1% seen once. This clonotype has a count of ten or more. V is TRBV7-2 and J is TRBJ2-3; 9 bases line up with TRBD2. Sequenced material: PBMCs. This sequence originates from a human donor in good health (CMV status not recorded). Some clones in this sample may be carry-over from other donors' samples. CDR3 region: CASSLVASGDIADTQYF. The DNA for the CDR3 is TGTGCCAGCAGTCTAGTAGCTAGCGGGGATATTGCAGATACGCAGTATTTT.